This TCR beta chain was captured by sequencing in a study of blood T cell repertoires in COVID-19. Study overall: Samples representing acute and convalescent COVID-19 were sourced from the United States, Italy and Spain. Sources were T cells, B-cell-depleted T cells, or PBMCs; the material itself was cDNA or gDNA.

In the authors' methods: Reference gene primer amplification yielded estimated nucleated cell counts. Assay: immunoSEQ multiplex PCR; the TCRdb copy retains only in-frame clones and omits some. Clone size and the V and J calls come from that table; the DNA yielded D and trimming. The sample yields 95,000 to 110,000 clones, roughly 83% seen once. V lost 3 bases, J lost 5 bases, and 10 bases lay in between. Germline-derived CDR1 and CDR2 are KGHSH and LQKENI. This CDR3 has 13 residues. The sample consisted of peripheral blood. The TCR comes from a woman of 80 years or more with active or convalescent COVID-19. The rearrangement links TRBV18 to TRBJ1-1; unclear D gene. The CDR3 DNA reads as TGTGCCAGCTCACCCGACCAACTAACTGAAGCTTTCTTT. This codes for CASSPDQLTEAFF.